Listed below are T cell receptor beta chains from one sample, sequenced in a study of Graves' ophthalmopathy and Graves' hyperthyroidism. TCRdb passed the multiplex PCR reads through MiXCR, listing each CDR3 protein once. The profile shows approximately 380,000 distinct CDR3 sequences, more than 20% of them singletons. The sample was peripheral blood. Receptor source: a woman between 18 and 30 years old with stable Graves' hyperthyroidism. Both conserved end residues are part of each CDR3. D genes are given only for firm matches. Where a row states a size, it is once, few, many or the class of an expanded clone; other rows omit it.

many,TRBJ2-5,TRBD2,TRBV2,TGTGCCAGCAGCCCATACGCGGGAGGCCAAGAGACCCAGTACTTC,CASSPYAGGQETQYF
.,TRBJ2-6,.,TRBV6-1,TGTGCCAGCAGGGAAAGGGGAGCTGGGGCCAACGTCCTGACTTTC,CASRERGAGANVLTF
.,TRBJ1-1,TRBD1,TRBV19,TGTGTCTGTAGTCCCGGGACAGTGGTCCTGAACACTGAAGCTTTCTTT,CVCSPGTVVLNTEAFF
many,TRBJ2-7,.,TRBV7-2,TGTGCCAGCAGCCCAGACACGGGGTACGAGCAGTACTTC,CASSPDTGYEQYF
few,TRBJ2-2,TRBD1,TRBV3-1,TGTGCCAGCAGATACAGGGGGACCGGGGAGCTGTTTTTT,CASRYRGTGELFF
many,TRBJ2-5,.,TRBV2,TGTGCCAGCAGGGGGATGTCTCGAGGGACCCAGTACTTC,CASRGMSRGTQYF
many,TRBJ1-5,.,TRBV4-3,TGCGCCAGCAGCCTACAGGTTGGCAATCAGCCCCAGCATTTT,CASSLQVGNQPQHF
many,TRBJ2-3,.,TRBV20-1,TGCAGTGCTACGACAGGGGAGGGGGACACAGGTACGCAGTATTTT,CSATTGEGDTGTQYF
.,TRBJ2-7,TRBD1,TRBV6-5,TGTGCCAGCAGTTCGGACAGGGGATCTGTCGAGCAGTACTTC,CASSSDRGSVEQYF
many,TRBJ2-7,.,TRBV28,TGTGCCAGCAGTTTTATGGCGACCTACGAGCAGTACTTC,CASSFMATYEQYF
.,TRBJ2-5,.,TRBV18,TGTGCCAGCTCTGGGGGCCCAGGAGAGACCCAGTACTTC,CASSGGPGETQYF
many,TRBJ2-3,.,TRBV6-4,TGTGCCAGCAGCCTCACTAGCACTCAAACAGATACGCAGTATTTT,CASSLTSTQTDTQYF
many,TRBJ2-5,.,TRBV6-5,TGTGCCAGCATGGAAGAGACCCAGTACTTC,CASMEETQYF
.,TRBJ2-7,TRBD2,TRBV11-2,TGTGCCAGCAGCTTTAGCGGGAATCTCTACGAGCAGTACTTC,CASSFSGNLYEQYF